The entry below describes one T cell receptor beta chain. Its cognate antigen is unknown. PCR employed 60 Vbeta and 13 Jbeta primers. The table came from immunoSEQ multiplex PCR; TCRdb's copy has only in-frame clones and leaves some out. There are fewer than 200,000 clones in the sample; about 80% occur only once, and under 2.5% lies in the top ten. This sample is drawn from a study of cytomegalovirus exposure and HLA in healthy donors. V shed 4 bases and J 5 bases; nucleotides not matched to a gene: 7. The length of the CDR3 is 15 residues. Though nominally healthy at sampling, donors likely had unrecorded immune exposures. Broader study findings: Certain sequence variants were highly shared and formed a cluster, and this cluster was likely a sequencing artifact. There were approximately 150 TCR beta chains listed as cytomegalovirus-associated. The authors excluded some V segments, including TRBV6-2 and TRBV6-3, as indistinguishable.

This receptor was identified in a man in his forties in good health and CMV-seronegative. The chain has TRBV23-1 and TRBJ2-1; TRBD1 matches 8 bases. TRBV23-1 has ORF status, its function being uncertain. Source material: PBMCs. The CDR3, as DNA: TGCGCCAGCAGTCGCGGCAGGGGGCCTCACAATGAGCAGTTCTTC. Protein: CASSRGRGPHNEQFF.